This T cell receptor (beta chain) derives from a study of shared clonotypes between healthy human individuals. Study in general: Per donor, three plates held CD4 naive cells, three held CD4 memory, two held CD8 naive and one held CD8 memory.

A deep-level run was used for the assay. Using about 190 ng DNA, roughly 33,000 T cell genomes, the sorted-subset replicate PCRs were run. TCRdb's table, derived via immunoSEQ multiplex PCR, lists solely in-frame clones and lacks some. The table records 2.3 million or so clones, 80% to 95% of them present only once. About this clone itself: Its antigen is undetermined.

Trimming removed 4 bases at V and 3 bases at J, with 12 bases between. The CDR3 is made up of 15 amino acids. Per the germline V gene, CDR1 is MNHEY and CDR2 is SVGAGI. The study, taken as a whole, reports: Enrolling few donors narrowed the genetic and exposure-history diversity that was represented.

Sample: naive CD4+ T cells from PBMCs. Subset indicated: CD45RA+ positively selected. The TCR was taken from a man aged 18 to 29 in good health. Some clones in this sample may be carry-over from other donors' samples. The rearrangement links TRBV6-5 to TRBJ2-2, with D maybe TRBD1 (5 bases). In DNA form, the CDR3 reads TGTGCCAGCAGTTTGGGGCAGGGATACACCGGGGAGCTGTTTTTT. This codes for CASSLGQGYTGELFF.